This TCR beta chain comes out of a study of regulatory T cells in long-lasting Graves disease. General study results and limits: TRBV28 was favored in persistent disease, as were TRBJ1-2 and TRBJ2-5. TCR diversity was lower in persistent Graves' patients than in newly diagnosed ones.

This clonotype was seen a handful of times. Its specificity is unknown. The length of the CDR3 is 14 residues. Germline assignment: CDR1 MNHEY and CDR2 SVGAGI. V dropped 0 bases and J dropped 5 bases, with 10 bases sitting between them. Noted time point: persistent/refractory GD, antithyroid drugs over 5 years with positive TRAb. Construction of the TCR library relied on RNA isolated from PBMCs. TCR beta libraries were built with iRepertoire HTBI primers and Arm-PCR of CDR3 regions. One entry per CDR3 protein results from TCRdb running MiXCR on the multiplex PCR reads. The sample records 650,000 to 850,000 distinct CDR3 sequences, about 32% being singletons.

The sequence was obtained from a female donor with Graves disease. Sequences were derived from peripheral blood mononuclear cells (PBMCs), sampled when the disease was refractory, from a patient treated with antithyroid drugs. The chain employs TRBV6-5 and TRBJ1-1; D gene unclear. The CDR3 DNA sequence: TGTGCCAGCAGTTACTCGGCCGGGAGGACTGAAGCTTTCTTT. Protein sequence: CASSYSAGRTEAFF.